The 30 T cell receptor beta chains listed next were all sequenced from one sample in a study of technical replicates of blood from a few donors. Libraries were prepared by immunoSEQ multiplex PCR; TCRdb keeps only in-frame clonotypes and omits some of them. The table lists around 80,000 clones, more than 95% of them singletons, with approximately 0.15% in the top ten. Source material: T cells isolated from PBMCs. The source of these receptors is a human donor in good health.

This sequence joins TRBV30 and TRBJ1-2, with D unresolved. Germline V gives CDR1 GTSNPN, CDR2 SVGIG (reference sequence). The length of the CDR3 is 13 residues. Trimming cost V 1 base and J 5 bases, with 11 bases left between them. CDR3 amino acids: CAWSATNLYGYTF. The CDR3 DNA is TGTGCCTGGAGTGCAACAAATCTGTATGGCTACACCTTC.

The J gene is TRBJ1-2, the V gene TRBV28; D ambiguous. The CDR3 runs 14 residues. The V gene's germline CDR1 is MDHEN and CDR2 SYDVKM. Trimming took off 6 bases at V and 6 bases at J, with 17 bases between the two ends. In DNA, the CDR3 is TGTGCCAGCAGATCGGGTCTAGCCGGGCATGGCTACACCTTC. It encodes CASRSGLAGHGYTF.

The gene calls are TRBV4-1 and TRBJ2-2; 10 bases are shared with TRBD2. The CDR3 is 18 residues long. CDR1 MGHRA and CDR2 YSYEKL come from the germline V gene. J gave up 5 bases and V 1 base, and 10 bases lay outside the gene matches. CDR3 protein: CASSQGGLAGVGTGELFF. DNA for the CDR3: TGCGCCAGCAGCCAAGGAGGCCTAGCGGGAGTTGGAACCGGGGAGCTGTTTTTT.

This clone was counted only a few times. The chain carries TRBV7-9 and TRBJ1-1, with D possibly matching TRBD1 (5 bases). The germline V gene has CDR1 SEHNR and CDR2 FQNEAQ (reference sequence). The V gene lost 1 base and the J gene lost 3 bases, with 9 bases spanning the gap. This CDR3 is 14 amino acids long. CDR3 sequence: CASSLEARDTEAFF. DNA for the CDR3: TGTGCCAGCAGCTTAGAAGCCAGGGACACTGAAGCTTTCTTT. Full variable domain (rest looked up from reference TRBV7-9 and TRBJ1-1): DTGVSQNPRHKITKRGQNVTFRCDPISEHNRLYWYRQTLGQGPEFLTYFQNEAQLEKSRLLSDRFSAERPKGSFSTLEIQRTEQGDSAMYLCASSLEARDTEAFFGQGTRLTVV.

This chain uses TRBV2 with TRBJ2-3; 11 bases map to TRBD2. CDR1 is SNHLY, CDR2 FYNNEI, per germline. V lost 0 bases to trimming and J lost 4 bases; unmatched junction nucleotides: 12. The CDR3 covers 19 residues. The CDR3, as DNA: TGTGCCAGCAGTGAAGCTTTCCTAGCGGGGGGCCGGGACGCAGATACGCAGTATTTT. Protein sequence: CASSEAFLAGGRDADTQYF.

This chain links TRBV27 with TRBJ1-3, with 9 nucleotides matching TRBD1. Per germline, CDR1 MNHEY and CDR2 SMNVEV (reference sequence). CDR3 length: 15 residues. The ends lost 4 bases at V and 2 bases at J; junction bases unmatched: 3. CDR3 sequence reads: CASSSGQGPGNTIYF. DNA for the CDR3: TGTGCCAGCAGTTCGGGACAGGGTCCTGGAAACACCATATATTTT.

The chain combines TRBV7-9 with TRBJ1-1; the D is unclear. The V and J ends lost 3 bases and 8 bases respectively, with 10 bases between them. CDR1 and CDR2 (germline): SEHNR, FQNEAQ (reference sequence). CDR3 length equals 12 residues. DNA of the CDR3: TGTGCCAGCAGCTTGGCGGGGTCCGAAGCTTTCTTT. This gives the protein CASSLAGSEAFF.

V and J are TRBV7-9 and TRBJ2-1; 7 bases agree with TRBD2. The CDR3 is made up of 16 amino acids. Germline CDR1 and CDR2: SEHNR and FQNEAQ (reference sequence). Unmatched junction bases numbered 14, after V lost 4 bases and J lost 8 bases. The CDR3: CASSYDGAGEWYEQFF. In DNA, the CDR3 is TGTGCCAGCAGCTACGACGGGGCGGGGGAATGGTATGAGCAGTTCTTC.

V and J are TRBV11-3 and TRBJ1-2, with no clear D. In germline, CDR1 is SGHNT, CDR2 YENEEA. Trimming cost V 4 bases and J 5 bases, with 8 bases left between them. The CDR3 has 12 amino acids. CDR3 residues: CASSYYGYGYTF. The CDR3 DNA reads TGTGCCAGCAGCTACTACGGGTATGGCTACACCTTC.

This clone was detected only once. The rearrangement joins TRBV7-9 to TRBJ1-3; D perhaps matches TRBD1 (6 bases). V gave up 4 bases and J gave up 1 base, with 14 bases separating them. CDR3 length: 16 amino acids. Germline V gene sequence: CDR1 SEHNR, CDR2 FQNEAQ (reference sequence). CDR3 amino acids: CASSYPQGGSGNTIYF. CDR3 bases: TGTGCCAGCAGCTACCCACAGGGAGGGTCTGGAAACACCATATATTTT.

This chain links TRBV29-1 with TRBJ2-1; D may be TRBD1 (7 bases). V lost 3 bases and J 5 bases, leaving 11 bases between the germline ends. The CDR3 runs 13 residues. Per germline, CDR1 SQVTM and CDR2 ANQGSEA. The CDR3 reads CSVERDRNNEQFF. The CDR3 DNA follows: TGCAGCGTTGAGCGGGACAGAAACAATGAGCAGTTCTTC.

In nucleotides, the CDR3 is TGTGCCAGCAGTTACCCTCTTGGTTCAGCGGATAAGTACGAGCAGTACTTC. Translating it yields CASSYPLGSADKYEQYF. This sequence joins TRBV28 and TRBJ2-7; tentatively, D is TRBD2 (5 bases). V was pared by 4 bases and J by 4 bases, with 23 bases between. The CDR3 length is 17 residues. Germline lookup yields CDR1 MDHEN and CDR2 SYDVKM.

The gene calls are TRBV5-1 and TRBJ2-7; TRBD2 aligns across 7 bases. The CDR3 is 13 amino acids. Germline CDR1 is SGHRS and CDR2 is YFSETQ. V lost 5 bases to trimming and J lost 5 bases; unmatched junction nucleotides: 7. CDR3 in amino acids: CASSSSGTDEQYF. The CDR3 DNA follows: TGCGCCAGCAGTTCCAGCGGGACGGACGAGCAGTACTTC.

The CDR3 DNA reads as TGTGCCAGCAGCTTAGAATCAGGGTACTACGAGCAGTACTTC. Residues: CASSLESGYYEQYF. The chain carries TRBV7-6 and TRBJ2-7; a possible D gene is TRBD1 (5 bases). Germline V gene lookup returns CDR1 SGHVS and CDR2 FNYEAQ. CDR3 length equals 14 residues. V was trimmed by 1 base and J by 3 bases, leaving 10 bases between them.

This chain links TRBV27 with TRBJ2-7, with TRBD2 matching over 9 bases. Germline CDR1 reads MNHEY; CDR2 reads SMNVEV (reference sequence). There are 15 residues in the CDR3. The J segment lost 3 bases and the V segment lost 3 bases, leaving 6 bases of the junction unmatched. CDR3 loop: CASSFRLAGIYEQYF. The CDR3 DNA sequence: TGTGCCAGCAGTTTCCGGCTAGCGGGAATCTACGAGCAGTACTTC.

The V gene is TRBV18, the J gene TRBJ1-3; D call uncertain. The germline CDR1 and CDR2 sequences are KGHSH and LQKENI. V was shortened by 2 bases and J by 2 bases, with 7 bases between the two germline ends. The CDR3 consists of 14 residues. CDR3 loop: CASSPSGTGNTIYF. In nucleotides, the CDR3 is TGTGCCAGCTCACCATCGGGAACTGGAAACACCATATATTTT.

The CDR3 DNA follows: TGTGCCAGCAGCGTCGGGACTCACTCAAATCAGCCCCAGCATTTT. As protein: CASSVGTHSNQPQHF. V usage is TRBV9 and J usage is TRBJ1-5; D may be TRBD1 (5 bases). The V gene lost 2 bases and the J gene lost 4 bases, with 13 bases spanning the gap. Per the germline V gene, CDR1 is SGDLS and CDR2 is YYNGEE. The CDR3 extends over 15 amino acids.

V and J are TRBV5-1 and TRBJ1-1, with a weak D call TRBD1 (6 bases). There are 15 residues in the CDR3. Germline CDR1 reads SGHRS; CDR2 reads YFSETQ. The V and J ends lost 2 bases and 0 bases respectively, with 11 bases between them. The CDR3 region has the DNA TGCGCCAGCAGCTTATTGGGACATTTGAACACTGAAGCTTTCTTT. This codes for CASSLLGHLNTEAFF.

The V and J genes are TRBV2 and TRBJ2-1; 11 bases are a match to TRBD2. Germline CDR1 and CDR2: SNHLY and FYNNEI. Trimming took 6 bases from V and 4 from J; bases not matched to a gene: 5. The CDR3 length is 15 residues. In DNA form, the CDR3 reads TGTGCCAGCAGGGAGACTAGCGGGGTTTACAATGAGCAGTTCTTC. This gives the protein CASRETSGVYNEQFF.

V usage is TRBV15 and J usage is TRBJ1-5, with D unresolved. Trimming shortened V by 5 bases and J by 6 bases, and 23 bases separated the two germline ends. Germline V gene sequence: CDR1 LNHNV, CDR2 YYDKDF (reference sequence). The CDR3 is made up of 17 amino acids. This chain's CDR3 is CATSGSPSRLPGQPQHF. Here the CDR3 DNA reads TGTGCCACCAGCGGGAGCCCAAGCAGGCTCCCCGGTCAGCCCCAGCATTTT.

This rearrangement joins TRBV28 to TRBJ2-7; perhaps TRBD2 as D (5 bases). From germline, CDR1 is MDHEN and CDR2 SYDVKM. With 5 bases removed from V and 2 bases from J, the gap between germline ends came to 16 bases. The CDR3 loop spans 15 amino acids. The CDR3 is CASSGSLEPPYEQYF. The CDR3 DNA reads as TGTGCCAGCAGTGGGAGCCTCGAACCTCCCTACGAGCAGTACTTC.

The V and J genes are TRBV28 and TRBJ2-7; 9 nucleotides match TRBD1. Germline V gives CDR1 MDHEN, CDR2 SYDVKM. The CDR3 spans 15 residues. The J segment lost 3 bases and the V segment lost 5 bases, leaving 8 bases of the junction unmatched. CDR3 sequence reads: CASSIPGTGYYEQYF. CDR3 in DNA: TGTGCCAGCAGTATCCCCGGGACAGGGTACTACGAGCAGTACTTC.

This CDR3 is CASSGAGSTDTQYF. CDR3 in DNA: TGTGCCAGCAGTGGAGCGGGTAGCACAGATACGCAGTATTTT. The rearrangement joins TRBV6-4 to TRBJ2-3; D possibly corresponds to TRBD2 (6 bases). The CDR3 loop spans 14 amino acids. In germline, CDR1 is MRHNA, CDR2 SNTAGT. The V gene lost 4 bases and the J gene lost 0 bases, with 8 bases spanning the gap.

This sequence joins TRBV6-1 and TRBJ1-2; 9 positions agree with TRBD1. Germline loops: CDR1 MNHNS, CDR2 SASEGT. J was trimmed by 1 base and V by 5 bases; bases with no gene match: 5. The CDR3 runs to 15 residues. The chain's CDR3 is CASSLPTGGNYGYTF. The CDR3 nucleotides read TGTGCCAGCAGTCTGCCGACAGGGGGTAACTATGGCTACACCTTC.

The chain carries TRBV7-2 and TRBJ2-1; unclear D gene. V gave up 5 bases and J gave up 2 bases, with 16 bases separating them. This CDR3 contains 16 residues. Germline loops: CDR1 SGHTA, CDR2 FQGNSA. The CDR3 bases are TGTGCCAGCAGCCCTAGTGGCTATGTCCCCTACAATGAGCAGTTCTTC. It translates to CASSPSGYVPYNEQFF.

J is TRBJ1-5 and V is TRBV18; maybe TRBD1 (6 bases). The V end lost 2 bases, the J end lost 3 bases, and 23 bases lay between the germline ends. This CDR3 has 19 amino acids. Germline-derived CDR1 and CDR2 are KGHSH and LQKENI. As DNA, the CDR3 is TGTGCCAGCTCACCAGATCAGGGGTTACATGGAGGTCTCAATCAGCCCCAGCATTTT. Its translation is CASSPDQGLHGGLNQPQHF. The full variable domain, its missing parts supplied by reference TRBV18 and TRBJ1-5, is NAGVMQNPRHLVRRRGQEARLRCSPMKGHSHVYWYRQLPEEGLKFMVYLQKENIIDESGMPKERFSAEFPKEGPSILRIQQVVRGDSAAYFCASSPDQGLHGGLNQPQHFGDGTRLSIL.

The genes are TRBV7-9 and TRBJ1-5, with 8 positions matching TRBD1. The V and J ends lost 2 bases and 7 bases, in that order; junction bases with no gene match: 7. CDR1 and CDR2 from the germline V gene are SEHNR and FQNEAQ (reference sequence). The CDR3 is made up of 15 amino acids. The CDR3 region is CASSLTGGPRQPQHF. Here the CDR3 DNA reads TGTGCCAGCAGCTTAACAGGGGGACCGAGACAGCCCCAGCATTTT.

CDR3 DNA: TGCGCCAGCAGCTTAGGGACAGGGGCCTACGAGCAGTACTTC. It is translated as CASSLGTGAYEQYF. This chain connects TRBV5-1 to TRBJ2-7; 10 bases line up with TRBD1. Germline V gene sequence: CDR1 SGHRS, CDR2 YFSETQ. V shed 2 bases and J 2 bases; nucleotides not matched to a gene: 1. This CDR3 has 14 amino acids.

CDR3 sequence (DNA): TGCGCCAGCAGTGGTCGGGTAGGACTAGCGGGCCCCGCGAACACCGGGGAGCTGTTTTTT. This sequence encodes CASSGRVGLAGPANTGELFF. The V and J genes are TRBV10-1 and TRBJ2-2; 11 nucleotides agree with TRBD2. Germline CDR1 is WNHNN and CDR2 is SYGVQD (reference sequence). This CDR3 contains 20 residues. With 4 bases clipped from V and 0 bases from J, the junction kept 13 bases outside the gene matches.

The CDR3: CASSMSAGHYNEQFF. In nucleotides, the CDR3 is TGTGCCAGTAGTATGTCAGCGGGGCACTACAATGAGCAGTTCTTC. This chain uses TRBV19 with TRBJ2-1; 7 bases line up with TRBD2. Germline V CDR1 and CDR2: LNHDA, SQIVND (reference sequence). There are 15 residues in the CDR3. Trimming removed 3 bases from V and 3 bases from J; junction bases left unmatched: 5.